This TCR beta chain was observed in a study of blood T cell repertoires in COVID-19. About the study: The analysed material was cDNA or gDNA that came from T cells, B-cell-depleted T cells, or PBMCs.

The authors' processing: Reference gene primer amplification gave nucleated cell count estimates. The method was immunoSEQ multiplex PCR; TCRdb's version includes in-frame clones alone and lacks a portion of them. V and J calls plus clone size are reproduced from that table; the DNA served to infer D and trimming. This repertoire shows around 310,000 clones, approximately 91% found once; its top ten account for 9.5%. Trimming shortened V by 0 bases and J by 0 bases, and 21 bases separated the two germline ends. Per the germline V gene, CDR1 is LGHDT and CDR2 is YNNKEL (reference sequence). The CDR3 is 20 residues long. Recovered status applied to Cohort 3 donors who had two consecutive negative PCRs. It also applied to those with clearance or with symptom resolution. This clone was observed a single time.

Sequencing was carried out using PBMCs or T cells enriched from blood (not recorded which). This TCR derives from a woman aged 40 to 50 who had recovered from COVID-19. V and J are TRBV3-1 (or the pseudogene TRBV3-2) and TRBJ1-5; TRBD1 is a possible D gene (6 bases). CDR3 in amino acids: CASSQDRTGKPLCSNQPQHF. The CDR3 DNA reads as TGTGCCAGCAGCCAAGATAGAACAGGGAAGCCACTGTGTAGCAATCAGCCCCAGCATTTT.